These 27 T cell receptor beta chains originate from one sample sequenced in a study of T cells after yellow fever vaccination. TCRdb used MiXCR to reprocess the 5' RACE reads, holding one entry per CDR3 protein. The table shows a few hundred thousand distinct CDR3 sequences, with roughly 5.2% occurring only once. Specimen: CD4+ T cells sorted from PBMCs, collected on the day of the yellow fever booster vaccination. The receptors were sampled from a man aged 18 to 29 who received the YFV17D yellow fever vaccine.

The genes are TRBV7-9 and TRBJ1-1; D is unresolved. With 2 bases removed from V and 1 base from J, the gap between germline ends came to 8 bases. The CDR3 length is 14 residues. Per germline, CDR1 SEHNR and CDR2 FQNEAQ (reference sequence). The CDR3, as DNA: TGTGCCAGCAGCTTATGGGCGGAGAACACTGAAGCTTTCTTT. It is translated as CASSLWAENTEAFF.

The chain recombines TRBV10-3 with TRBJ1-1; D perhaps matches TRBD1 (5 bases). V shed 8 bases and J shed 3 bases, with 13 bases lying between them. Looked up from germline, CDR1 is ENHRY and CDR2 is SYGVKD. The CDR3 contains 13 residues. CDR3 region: CAIAGSWDTEAFF. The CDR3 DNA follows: TGTGCCATCGCAGGGTCGTGGGACACTGAAGCTTTCTTT.

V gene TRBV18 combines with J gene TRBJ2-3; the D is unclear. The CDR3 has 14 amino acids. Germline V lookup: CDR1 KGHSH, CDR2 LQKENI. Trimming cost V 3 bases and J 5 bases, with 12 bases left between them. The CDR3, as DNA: TGTGCCAGCTCACCCCTGGGCAGACGAGATACGCAGTATTTT. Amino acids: CASSPLGRRDTQYF.

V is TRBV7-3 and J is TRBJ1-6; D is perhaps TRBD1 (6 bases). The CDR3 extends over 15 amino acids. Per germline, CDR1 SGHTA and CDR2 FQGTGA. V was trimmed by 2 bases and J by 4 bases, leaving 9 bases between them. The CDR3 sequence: CASSLGGAYNSPLHF. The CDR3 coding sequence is TGTGCCAGCAGCTTAGGGGGCGCATATAATTCACCCCTCCACTTT.

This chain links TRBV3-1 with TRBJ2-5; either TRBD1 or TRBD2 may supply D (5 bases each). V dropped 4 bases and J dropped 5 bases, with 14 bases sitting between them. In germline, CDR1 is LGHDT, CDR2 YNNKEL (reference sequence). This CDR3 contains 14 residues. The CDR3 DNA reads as TGTGCCAGCAGCCTGCCGGGGACCCGGGAGACCCAGTACTTC. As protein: CASSLPGTRETQYF.

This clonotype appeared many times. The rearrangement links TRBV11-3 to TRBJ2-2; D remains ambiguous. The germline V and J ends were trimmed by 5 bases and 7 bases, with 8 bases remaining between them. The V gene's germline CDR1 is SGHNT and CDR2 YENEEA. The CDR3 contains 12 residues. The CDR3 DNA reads TGTGCCAGCAGCAAGTACGGCGGGGAGCTGTTTTTT. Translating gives CASSKYGGELFF.

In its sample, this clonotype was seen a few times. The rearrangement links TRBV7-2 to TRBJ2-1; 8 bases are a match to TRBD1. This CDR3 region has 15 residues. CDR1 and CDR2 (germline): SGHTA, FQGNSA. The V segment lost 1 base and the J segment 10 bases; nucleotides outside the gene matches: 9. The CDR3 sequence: CASSLESGRGREQFF. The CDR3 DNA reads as TGTGCCAGCAGCTTAGAATCTGGCAGGGGGCGGGAGCAGTTCTTC.

The CDR3 protein is CSASGATDTQYF. CDR3 in DNA: TGCAGTGCTAGCGGGGCCACAGATACGCAGTATTTT. This chain joins TRBV20-1 and TRBJ2-3, with D perhaps given as TRBD1 or TRBD2 (5 bases each). With 3 bases removed from V and 2 bases from J, the gap between germline ends came to 6 bases. CDR1 and CDR2 (germline): DFQATT, SNEGSKA (reference sequence). The CDR3 runs to 12 residues.

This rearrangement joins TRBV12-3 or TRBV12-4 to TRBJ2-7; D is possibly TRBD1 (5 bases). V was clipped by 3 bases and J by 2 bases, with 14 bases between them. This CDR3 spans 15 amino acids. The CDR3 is CASSFRRDRAYEQYF. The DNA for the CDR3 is TGTGCCAGCAGTTTCCGGAGAGACAGAGCCTACGAGCAGTACTTC.

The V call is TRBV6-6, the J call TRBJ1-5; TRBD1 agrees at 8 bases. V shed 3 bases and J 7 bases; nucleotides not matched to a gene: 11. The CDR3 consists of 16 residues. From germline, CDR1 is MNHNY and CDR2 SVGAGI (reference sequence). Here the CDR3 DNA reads TGTGCCAGCAGTTATCGGGACAGGCGGGTTGGACAGCCCCAGCATTTT. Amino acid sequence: CASSYRDRRVGQPQHF.

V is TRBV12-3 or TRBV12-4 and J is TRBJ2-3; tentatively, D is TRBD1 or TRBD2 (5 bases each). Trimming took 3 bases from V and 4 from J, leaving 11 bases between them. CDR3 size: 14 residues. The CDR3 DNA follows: TGTGCCAGCAGTTTGAGGGGCAGCGCAGATACGCAGTATTTT. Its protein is CASSLRGSADTQYF.

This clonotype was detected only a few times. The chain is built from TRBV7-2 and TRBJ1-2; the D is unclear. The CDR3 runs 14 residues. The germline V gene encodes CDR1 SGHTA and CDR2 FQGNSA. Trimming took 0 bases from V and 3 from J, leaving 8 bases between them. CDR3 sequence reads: CASSLAVGDYGYTF. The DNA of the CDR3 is TGTGCCAGCAGCTTAGCTGTGGGTGACTATGGCTACACCTTC.

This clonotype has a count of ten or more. Here the CDR3 reads CASSPLHTSTDTQYF. The CDR3 DNA is TGTGCCAGCAGTCCCCTCCATACAAGCACAGATACGCAGTATTTT. This chain connects TRBV27 to TRBJ2-3, with D unresolved. The CDR3 is made up of 15 amino acids. Trimming took off 5 bases at V and 0 bases at J, with 12 bases between the two ends. CDR1 MNHEY and CDR2 SMNVEV come from the germline V gene (reference sequence).

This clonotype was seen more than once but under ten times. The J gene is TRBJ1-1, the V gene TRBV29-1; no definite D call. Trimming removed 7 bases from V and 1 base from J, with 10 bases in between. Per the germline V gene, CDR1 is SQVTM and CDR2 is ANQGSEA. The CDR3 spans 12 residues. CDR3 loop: CSASRENTEAFF. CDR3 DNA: TGCAGCGCCTCGCGAGAGAACACTGAAGCTTTCTTT.

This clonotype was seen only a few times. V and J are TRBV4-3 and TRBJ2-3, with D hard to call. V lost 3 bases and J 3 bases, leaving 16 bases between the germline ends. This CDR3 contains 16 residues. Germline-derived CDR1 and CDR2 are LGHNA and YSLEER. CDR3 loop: CASSQLVGRRTDTQYF. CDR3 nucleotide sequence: TGCGCCAGCAGCCAGCTCGTAGGGCGCCGGACAGATACGCAGTATTTT.

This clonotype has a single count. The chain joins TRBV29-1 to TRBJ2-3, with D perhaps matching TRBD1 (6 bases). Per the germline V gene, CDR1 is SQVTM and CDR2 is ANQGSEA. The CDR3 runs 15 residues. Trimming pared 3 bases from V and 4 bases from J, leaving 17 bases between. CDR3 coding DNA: TGCAGCGTTGATTCGGACAGTCGGGTCGCAGATACGCAGTATTTT. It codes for CSVDSDSRVADTQYF.

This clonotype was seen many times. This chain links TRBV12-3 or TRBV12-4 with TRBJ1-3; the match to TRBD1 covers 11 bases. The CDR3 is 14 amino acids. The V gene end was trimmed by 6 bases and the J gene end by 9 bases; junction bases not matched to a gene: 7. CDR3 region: CASRPGQGVPTIYF. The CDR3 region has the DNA TGTGCCAGCAGGCCGGGACAGGGGGTTCCCACCATATATTTT.

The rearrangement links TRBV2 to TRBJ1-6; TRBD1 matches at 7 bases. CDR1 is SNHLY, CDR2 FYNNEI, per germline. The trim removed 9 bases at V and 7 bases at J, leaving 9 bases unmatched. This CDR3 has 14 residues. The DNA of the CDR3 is TGTGCCAGTAATTCCGGGACAGAGAATTCACCCCTCCACTTT. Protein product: CASNSGTENSPLHF.

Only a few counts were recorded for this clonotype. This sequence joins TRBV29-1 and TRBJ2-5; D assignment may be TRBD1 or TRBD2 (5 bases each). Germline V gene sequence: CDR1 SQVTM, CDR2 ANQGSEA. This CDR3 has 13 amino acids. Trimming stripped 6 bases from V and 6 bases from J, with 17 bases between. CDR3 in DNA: TGCAGCGTCGTGGGACCGCAACTGAAGACCCAGTACTTC. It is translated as CSVVGPQLKTQYF.

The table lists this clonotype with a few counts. CDR3 in amino acids: CASNIGTDTQYF. In nucleotides, the CDR3 is TGTGCCAGCAACATCGGCACAGATACGCAGTATTTT. The chain uses TRBV9 and TRBJ2-3; unclear D gene. Trimming shortened V by 6 bases and J by 1 base, and 6 bases separated the two germline ends. The germline V gene has CDR1 SGDLS and CDR2 YYNGEE. The CDR3 extends over 12 amino acids.

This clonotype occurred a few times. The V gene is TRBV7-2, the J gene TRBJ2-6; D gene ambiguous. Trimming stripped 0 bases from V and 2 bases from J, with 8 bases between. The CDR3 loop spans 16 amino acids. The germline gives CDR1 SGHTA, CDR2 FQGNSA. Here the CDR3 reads CASSLALGTGANVLTF. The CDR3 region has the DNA TGTGCCAGCAGCTTAGCGCTGGGGACTGGGGCCAACGTCCTGACTTTC.

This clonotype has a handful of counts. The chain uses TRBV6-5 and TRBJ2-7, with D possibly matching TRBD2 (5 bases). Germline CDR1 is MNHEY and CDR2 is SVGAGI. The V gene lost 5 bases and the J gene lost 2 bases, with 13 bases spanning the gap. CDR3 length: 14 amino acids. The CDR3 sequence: CASSPSGSTYEQYV. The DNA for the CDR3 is TGTGCCAGCAGTCCCAGCGGTTCTACCTACGAGCAGTACGTC.

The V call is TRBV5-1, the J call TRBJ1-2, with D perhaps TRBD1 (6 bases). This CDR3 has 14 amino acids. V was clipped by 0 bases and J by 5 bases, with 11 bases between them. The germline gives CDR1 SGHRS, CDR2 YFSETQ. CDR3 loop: CASSLEMRGYGYTF. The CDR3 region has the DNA TGCGCCAGCAGCTTGGAGATGAGGGGGTATGGCTACACCTTC.

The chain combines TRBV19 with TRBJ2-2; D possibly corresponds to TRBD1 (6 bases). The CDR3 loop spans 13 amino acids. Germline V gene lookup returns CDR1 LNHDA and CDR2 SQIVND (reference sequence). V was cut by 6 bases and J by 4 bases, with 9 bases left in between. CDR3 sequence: CASRDRSTGELFF. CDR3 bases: TGTGCCAGTAGAGACAGGTCCACCGGGGAGCTGTTTTTT. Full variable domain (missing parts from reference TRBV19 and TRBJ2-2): DGGITQSPKYLFRKEGQNVTLSCEQNLNHDAMYWYRQDPGQGLRLIYYSQIVNDFQKGDIAEGYSVSREKKESFPLTVTSAQKNPTAFYLCASRDRSTGELFFGEGSRLTVL.

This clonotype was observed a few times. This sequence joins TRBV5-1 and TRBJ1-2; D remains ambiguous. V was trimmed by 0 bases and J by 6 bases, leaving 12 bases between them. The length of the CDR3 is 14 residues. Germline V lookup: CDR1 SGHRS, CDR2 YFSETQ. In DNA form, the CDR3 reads TGCGCCAGCAGCTTGGGTGCAGCTGAGGATGGCTACACCTTC. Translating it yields CASSLGAAEDGYTF.

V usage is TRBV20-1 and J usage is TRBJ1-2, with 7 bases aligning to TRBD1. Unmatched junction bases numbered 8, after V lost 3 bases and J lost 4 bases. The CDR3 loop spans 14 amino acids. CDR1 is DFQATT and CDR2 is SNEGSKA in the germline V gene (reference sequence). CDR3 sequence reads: CSASDSTGAYGYTF. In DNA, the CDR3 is TGCAGTGCTAGTGATTCAACAGGGGCCTATGGCTACACCTTC.

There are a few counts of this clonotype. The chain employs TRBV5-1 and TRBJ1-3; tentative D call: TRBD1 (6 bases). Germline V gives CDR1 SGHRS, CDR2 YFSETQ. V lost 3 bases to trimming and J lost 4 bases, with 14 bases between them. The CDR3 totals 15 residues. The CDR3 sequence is CASSSQGNLGNTIYF. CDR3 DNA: TGCGCCAGCAGCTCACAGGGCAATCTCGGAAACACCATATATTTT.